This T cell receptor beta chain stems from a study of cytomegalovirus exposure and HLA in healthy donors (dated by TCRdb to the late 2010s). Turning to the overall study: According to an earlier analysis of a few hundred of the donors, 150 million to 200 million T cells yielded 90 million to 130 million unique TCR beta sequences and around 280 Gb of sequence data. Using immunosequencing, the study profiled T cell repertoires from approximately 700 subjects and related those repertoires to cytomegalovirus serostatus. High-throughput TCR immunosequencing, statistical association of individual TCRs with disease status, and machine learning were combined to predict cytomegalovirus infection status. Because of strong linkage in the cohort, roughly five DR-DQ haplotypes were treated as single units for association and clustering. Every discovery cohort repertoire had been produced on one sequencing platform. Besides the first cohort of approximately 710 subjects, a separate validation cohort made up of about 120 different subjects was used. To study patterns of TCR occurrence, a later analysis re-analyzed previously published TCR beta repertoires from 550 to 800 donors and added high-resolution HLA genotyping. Approximately 310 gigabases of sequencing data and 70 million to 100 million unique TCR sequences made up an early release that covered several hundred HLA-typed donors. Among over 350 genotyped donors of the cohort, an average of roughly 240,000 unique TCR beta nucleotide sequences were sequenced per donor, about a sixth of them non-productive. A later genetic analysis took genome-wide SNP genotypes for about three fifths of the 666 donors and used that subset as a discovery cohort. The study was designed to test whether signatures of past pathogen exposure could be identified by cataloging public T cell receptors. Donor age, sex, ethnicity and CMV serostatus were collected together with the repertoire data. Of the 350 to 400 genotyped donors, around 81% fell in the genetic ancestry cluster associated with self-reported Caucasian donors. Rather than using new phenotypic data, the later analysis identified candidate immune exposures from TCR beta sequences and from how often those sequences occurred across donors. HLA typing included class I and class II loci at four-digit resolution. To decide whether each TCR beta V gene segment behaved as functional or pseudogenic, an earlier analysis of some 600 of the donors relied on high-throughput TCR beta sequencing. The number of donors typed differed by locus, with about 629-630 for A, B, C, DRB1 and DQB1, around 500 for DQA1, 600 to 610 for DPA1, and about 450 for DPB1.

In total, 666 healthy bone marrow donors made up the cohort. At the time of sampling, all cohort members were nominally healthy, though unrecorded immune exposures were likely present. The donor tested CMV seropositive and was one of the 289 seropositive cohort members. Each donor provided a peripheral blood sample, and peripheral blood mononuclear cells were used for TCR beta sequencing. The Qiagen DNeasy Blood Extraction Kit was used to extract genomic DNA from the blood cell samples. The CDR3, cysteine through phenylalanine, is 14 amino acids long. The CDR3 DNA has 42 bases and is translated from base 1. CDR1 is given as WNHNN and CDR2 as SYGVQD, both from the germline V gene (reference sequence). V is reduced by 4 bases and J by 3 bases, leaving a spacing of 11 bases between them. Overall study outcomes, separate from this receptor: A later analysis reported that several top co-occurrence clusters appeared linked to parvovirus B19, influenza, CMV and Epstein-Barr virus. The classifier was reported to diagnose cytomegalovirus status with high specificity and sensitivity in both the original and validation cohorts. Most CMV-associated TCR beta chains appeared to be HLA-restricted in a later analysis, and the HLA associations seemed to be driven largely by CMV exposure. A further reported finding was that TCR beta sequences accurately predicted the HLA-A and HLA-B alleles for most subjects in the first cohort. In a later analysis, HLA-associated TCR beta chains showed more clonal expansion and lower generation probabilities than non-associated chains that were equally common. The cohort was sequenced for TCR beta chains only, and without alpha or paired-chain data the features that could be detected were limited. CMV serostatus was the only immune exposure information available for the cohort. Because HLA typing was missing for some donors at each locus, association tests included only the typed subset. Most TCR sequences were observed very rarely across donors, whereas some public TCRs were present in many individuals. In vitro tests confirmed that a few of the cytomegalovirus-associated TCR beta chains recognize cytomegalovirus antigens. V-gene and J-gene trimming of TCR beta chains was associated with a missense DCLRE1C variant in a later genetic analysis, and the association was replicated in an independent cohort. A later analysis found that TCR association rates varied across HLA loci, with DRB1 alleles showing the most associated TCRs and HLA-C alleles the fewest. Roughly uniform sequencing depth across donors was assumed in presence/absence analyses, although this assumption may not hold. In a later genetic analysis, fewer N-insertions in productive TCRs were reported among donors in an Asian-associated ancestry cluster than the roughly 700-donor mean. In an earlier analysis of 587 of the donors, most TCR beta V segments appeared in productive rearrangements about 90% or about 30% of the time, broadly matching IMGT annotations. A cluster of highly shared sequence variants was judged likely to be a technical artifact of the sequencing pipeline. Linkage disequilibrium might explain the correlated functional status among segregating V segments, but an unknown experimental factor could not be excluded. In the study, about 150 TCR beta chains were listed as associated with cytomegalovirus. Over 15 rarely observed V segments, including chromosome 9 orphons, were excluded from the earlier analysis of about 610 of the donors because counts were too low. When HLA alleles, especially DR and DQ, strongly co-occurred, attributing TCR associations to individual alleles was difficult. Because the 87-base-pair reads could not distinguish some IMGT-functional V segments, including TRBV6-2 and TRBV6-3, those segments were excluded. In a later analysis, 16,951 TCR beta sequences were associated with specific HLA alleles at a false discovery rate of 0.05. It was suggested by the authors that the approach could potentially be generalized to other disease states and immunological phenotypes.

For this clone: Its cognate antigen has yet to be identified. Base quality data are lacking; no much larger clone is found one base away.

Libraries were built with the immunoSEQ multiplex PCR assay. A mixture of 60 forward primers for TCR Vbeta segments and 13 reverse primers for TCR Jbeta segments was used in the multiplex PCR. A multiplex PCR assay on genomic DNA amplified the CDR3 region of rearranged TCR beta genes. Amplified TCR beta libraries were sequenced as 87-base-pair reads on the Illumina HiSeq System. The source study handled its data this way. A later analysis tallied 80 million to 95 million unique TCR beta chains across the 600 to 700 repertoires, and some 10 million of those chains were shared by two or more donors. To remove PCR and sequencing errors, raw reads were error-corrected and collapsed into unique sequences using a nearest-neighbor algorithm that merged closely related sequences. V, D and J gene segments were assigned by aligning CDR3 sequences to IMGT reference sequences. For a sequence to be retained, a match of at least six nucleotides was required to both a V gene segment and a J gene segment. Rearrangements were classified as productive when the CDR3 lacked stop codons and remained in frame with V and J, and all other rearrangements were classified as non-productive. Following IMGT convention, CDR3 was defined as the stretch from the second conserved V-encoded cysteine to the conserved J-encoded phenylalanine. Sequences without an unambiguous match to a single V gene segment were excluded from the earlier analysis of about 600 of the donors. An earlier analysis of 500 to 600 of the donors classified V segments as functional when productive rearrangements were above 56.7% and as segregating when the standard deviation between donors was above 5%. To diagnose cytomegalovirus status from the catalog of TCR beta chain sequences, a statistical classification framework was built. A later analysis assigned V and J genes by comparing TCR nucleotide sequences with IMGT/GENE-DB human TR gene sequences. A later analysis assigned CDR3 sequences and most-parsimonious VDJ recombination scenarios with the TCRdist pipeline. In a later analysis, each TCR beta chain was defined by its CDR3 amino acid sequence together with its V-gene family, and reads without a unique V-gene family were excluded. In a later analysis, 500 to 650 highly shared, low-generation-probability nucleotide sequences were removed to address suspected cross-contamination and a sequencing artifact. A later analysis calculated a clonal expansion index for each public chain from normalized within-repertoire ranks of inferred template counts. A later analysis computed generation probabilities with a VDJ recombination model fitted to out-of-frame rearrangements, and checked the results against IGoR. In a later analysis, hypergeometric tests were used to score TCR-TCR, TCR-HLA and TCR-CMV co-occurrence, with a repertoire-size bias correction applied to TCR pairs. In a later analysis, false discovery rates were estimated by permuting HLA or CMV assignments 20 times. In a later analysis, co-occurring TCRs were grouped using DBSCAN, with TCRdist sequence similarity added in when clustering inside HLA-allele-positive subsets. Repertoires with fewer than 30,000 or more than 120,000 public chains, plus five repertoires with anomalous nucleotide sharing, were excluded from co-occurrence clustering. TCRdb took this table from immuneACCESS and kept in-frame rearrangements with V and J called. Such tables lack part of the clones; where checked against another copy, unresolved V genes explain under half of the gap, and the rest is unexplained. V and J calls and clone size come straight from that table; D and trimming were deduced from the DNA. The sample yields some 75,000 clones; over 70% were counted once. The ten largest clones take up over 4.5% of the sample.

The chain is assembled from TRBV10-1 and TRBJ2-3; the D gene cannot be named for sure. The specimen was PBMCs. This TCR derives from a man aged 18 to 29 in good health and CMV-seropositive. The nucleotide sequence is TGCGCCAGCAGTGCGCTGCCCGGTACAGATACGCAGTATTTT. Its amino acids are CASSALPGTDTQYF.